This T cell receptor beta chain derives from a study of T cells after yellow fever vaccination. Study-level information: Preparation used SMART-Seq v4 Ultra Low Input for the low-cell-number fractions.

TCRdb reanalysed the 5' RACE reads using MiXCR and keeps one entry per CDR3 protein. The sample holds around 200,000 distinct CDR3 sequences, more than 9.5% seen once. This CDR3 comprises 11 residues. V gave up 6 bases and J gave up 11 bases; unmatched junction bases: 6. The study's findings and limits: It was a weaker secondary response, yet one that peaked faster, at day 5 versus 15. Most clones from primary vaccination resurfaced after the booster (about 96% CD4, less than 90% CD8). Repertoires obtained by FACS sorting could include abundant clonotypes that entered as contaminants from the bulk population.

This clonotype has just a few counts. Antigen: not known. The TCR sequence derives from a man younger than 35 who received the YFV17D yellow fever vaccine. The sample in question was CD8+ T cells sorted from PBMCs, obtained 15 days after the yellow fever booster vaccination. This chain links TRBV12-3 or TRBV12-4 with TRBJ1-1, with 7 positions matching TRBD1. The CDR3 sequence is CASRLTGYAFF. DNA for the CDR3: TGTGCCAGCAGGTTGACAGGGTATGCTTTCTTT.